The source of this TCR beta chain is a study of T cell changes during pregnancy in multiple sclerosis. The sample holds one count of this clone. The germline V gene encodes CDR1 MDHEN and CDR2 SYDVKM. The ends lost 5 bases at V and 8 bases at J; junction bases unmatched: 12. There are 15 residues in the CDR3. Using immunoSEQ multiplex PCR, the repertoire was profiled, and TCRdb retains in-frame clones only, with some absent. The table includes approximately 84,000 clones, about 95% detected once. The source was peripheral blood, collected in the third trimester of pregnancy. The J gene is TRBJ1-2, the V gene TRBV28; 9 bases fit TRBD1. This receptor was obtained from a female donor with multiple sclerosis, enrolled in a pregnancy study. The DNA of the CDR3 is TGTGCCAGCAGTCTATTACAGGGGGCGCACCCCGGCTACACCTTC. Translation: CASSLLQGAHPGYTF.